The rows below give T cell receptor beta chains drawn from one sample of a study of shared clonotypes between healthy human individuals. Clones were read by immunoSEQ multiplex PCR, and TCRdb kept only the in-frame ones, dropping some. The table records 500,000 or so clones, about 96% of them present only once. The sample was naive CD4+ T cells sorted from blood. The receptors were sampled from a woman aged 30 to 39 in good health. Both conserved end residues are part of each CDR3. Clone size is shown for a subset of rows, as once, few, many or a class of expanded clone.

J: TRBJ2-5
size: NA
V: TRBV5-1
CDR3: CASSFSGRKGETQYF

J: TRBJ2-2
size: NA
V: TRBV7-9
CDR3: CASSQARWRNTGELFF

J: TRBJ1-1
size: NA
V: TRBV28
CDR3: CASSLLLPLEAEAFF

J: TRBJ2-6
size: NA
V: TRBV28
CDR3: CASSTTQSGANVLTF

J: TRBJ1-4
size: once
V: TRBV5-1
CDR3: CASSLTPPGQGDEKLFF

J: TRBJ2-7
size: NA
V: TRBV27
CDR3: CPALGFSYEQYF

J: TRBJ2-7
size: NA
V: TRBV2
CDR3: CASSARVAGQSTSGMDYEQYF

J: TRBJ1-2
size: once
V: TRBV21-1
CDR3: CASSKAGGGGGYTF

J: TRBJ1-6
size: NA
V: TRBV18
CDR3: CASSQRTGDNSPLHF

J: TRBJ2-1
size: NA
V: TRBV30
CDR3: CAWRIVPSSYNEQFF

J: TRBJ2-3
size: NA
V: TRBV7-3
CDR3: CASSLTGVTDTQYF

J: TRBJ1-2
size: NA
V: TRBV11-2
CDR3: CASSLDPEGTGYTF

J: TRBJ2-1
size: NA
V: TRBV5-5
CDR3: CASSPGLYGEQFF

J: TRBJ1-5
size: NA
V: TRBV7-9
CDR3: CASSATGNQPQHF

J: NA
size: NA
V: TRBV27
CDR3: CASSSVGLAGGQSYEQYF

J: TRBJ2-5
size: NA
V: TRBV4-1
CDR3: CASSQESGTSGSVETQYF

J: TRBJ2-5
size: NA
V: TRBV7-7
CDR3: CASSSRSNQETQYF

J: TRBJ1-4
size: NA
V: TRBV29-1
CDR3: CSAQVANEKLFF